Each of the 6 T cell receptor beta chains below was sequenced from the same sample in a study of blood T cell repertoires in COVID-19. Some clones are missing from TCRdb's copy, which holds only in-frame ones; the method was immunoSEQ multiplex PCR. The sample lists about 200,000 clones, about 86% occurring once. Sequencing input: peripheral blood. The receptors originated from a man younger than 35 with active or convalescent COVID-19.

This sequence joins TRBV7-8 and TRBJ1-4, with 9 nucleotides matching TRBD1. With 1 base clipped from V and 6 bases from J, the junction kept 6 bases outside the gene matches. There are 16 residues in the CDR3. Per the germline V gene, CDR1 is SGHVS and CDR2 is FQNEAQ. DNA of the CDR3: TGTGCCAGCAGCTTAGTGGACCGGGACAGGGATGAAAAACTGTTTTTT. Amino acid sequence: CASSLVDRDRDEKLFF.

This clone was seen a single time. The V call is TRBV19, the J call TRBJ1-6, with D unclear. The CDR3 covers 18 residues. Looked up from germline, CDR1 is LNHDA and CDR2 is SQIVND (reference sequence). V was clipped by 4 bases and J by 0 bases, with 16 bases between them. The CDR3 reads CASSTNSVRGSYNSPLHF. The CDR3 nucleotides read TGTGCCAGTAGTACTAACAGCGTCCGGGGCTCCTATAATTCACCCCTCCACTTT.

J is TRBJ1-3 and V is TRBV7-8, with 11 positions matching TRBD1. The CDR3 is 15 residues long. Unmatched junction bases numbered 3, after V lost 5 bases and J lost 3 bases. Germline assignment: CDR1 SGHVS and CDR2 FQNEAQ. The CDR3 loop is CASSGQGAYGNTIYF. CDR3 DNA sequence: TGTGCCAGCAGCGGACAGGGGGCGTATGGAAACACCATATATTTT.

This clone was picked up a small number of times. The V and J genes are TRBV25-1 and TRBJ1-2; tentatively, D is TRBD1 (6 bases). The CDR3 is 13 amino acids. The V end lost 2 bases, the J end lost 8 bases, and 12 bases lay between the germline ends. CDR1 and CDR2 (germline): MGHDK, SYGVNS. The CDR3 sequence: CASSERGGEGYTF. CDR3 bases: TGTGCCAGCAGTGAAAGGGGGGGTGAGGGCTACACCTTC.

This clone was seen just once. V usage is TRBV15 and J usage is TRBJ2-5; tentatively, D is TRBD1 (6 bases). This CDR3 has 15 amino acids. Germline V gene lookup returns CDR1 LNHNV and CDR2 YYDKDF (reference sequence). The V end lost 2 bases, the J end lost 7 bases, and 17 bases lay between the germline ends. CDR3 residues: CATSRRDIGLGTQYF. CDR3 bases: TGTGCCACCAGCAGACGGGACATCGGTCTAGGGACCCAGTACTTC.

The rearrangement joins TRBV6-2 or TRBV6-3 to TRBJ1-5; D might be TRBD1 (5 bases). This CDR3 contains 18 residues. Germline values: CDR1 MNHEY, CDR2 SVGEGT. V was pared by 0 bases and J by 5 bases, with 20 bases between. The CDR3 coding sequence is TGTGCCAGCAGTTACTCTCTCAGGACCGACAGCCTACATCAGCCCCAGCATTTT. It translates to CASSYSLRTDSLHQPQHF.